These 11 T cell receptor beta chains were sequenced from one sample in a study of cytomegalovirus exposure and HLA in healthy donors. The PCR used 60 Vbeta and 13 Jbeta primers. Produced via immunoSEQ multiplex PCR; TCRdb's table is partial and in-frame only. Among roughly 100,000 clones listed, 65% were seen once. The sequenced material came from PBMCs. The source is a woman aged 45 to 65 in good health and CMV-seropositive.

V and J are TRBV30 and TRBJ1-2; D possibly corresponds to TRBD1 (5 bases). Germline V gives CDR1 GTSNPN, CDR2 SVGIG (reference sequence). V dropped 7 bases and J dropped 3 bases, with 15 bases sitting between them. The CDR3 spans 13 residues. The CDR3 DNA sequence: TGTGCCTCGCACATCGGGGGGTACTATGGCTACACCTTC. This sequence encodes CASHIGGYYGYTF.

The chain couples TRBV6-6 to TRBJ1-5; D not resolved. This CDR3 region has 12 residues. In germline, CDR1 is MNHNY, CDR2 SVGAGI (reference sequence). Trimming took 2 bases from V and 4 from J, leaving 3 bases between them. CDR3 bases: TGTGCCAGCAGTTACCTAAATCAGCCCCAGCATTTT. Its translation: CASSYLNQPQHF.

The chain recombines TRBV30 with TRBJ1-6; D is uncertain. Trimming took 1 base from V and 8 from J, leaving 9 bases between them. This CDR3 has 13 amino acids. Per germline, CDR1 GTSNPN and CDR2 SVGIG (reference sequence). This CDR3 is CAWSEVQDSPLHF. DNA of the CDR3: TGTGCCTGGAGTGAAGTTCAGGATTCACCCCTCCACTTT.

The CDR3 spells CASSPGVGAFYGYTF. The CDR3 nucleotides read TGTGCCAGCAGCCCTGGGGTAGGGGCTTTCTATGGCTACACCTTC. The rearrangement links TRBV14 to TRBJ1-2, with D maybe TRBD1 (5 bases). V was cut by 4 bases and J by 4 bases, with 16 bases left in between. CDR1 and CDR2 (germline): SGHDN, FVKESK. The CDR3 consists of 15 residues.

In its sample, this clone was seen a few times. V and J are TRBV6-1 and TRBJ2-7, with 9 nucleotides matching TRBD1. V dropped 5 bases and J dropped 6; count of bases not matched to a gene: 8. Germline lookup yields CDR1 MNHNS and CDR2 SASEGT. This CDR3 is 14 amino acids long. The CDR3 nucleotides read TGTGCCAGCAGTCGGGACAGGGAAAAGAGCGAGCAGTACTTC. Translation: CASSRDREKSEQYF.

The chain links TRBV11-3 to TRBJ2-2; 7 nucleotides agree with TRBD1. The CDR3 covers 15 residues. V shed 5 bases, J shed 5 bases, and the junction held 8 bases outside the gene matches. CDR1 SGHNT and CDR2 YENEEA come from the germline V gene. The CDR3 DNA is TGTGCCAGCAGCAACTACAGGGGTGAAACCGGGGAGCTGTTTTTT. It codes for CASSNYRGETGELFF.

The V gene is TRBV7-9, the J gene TRBJ2-1, with a tentative D call TRBD2 (5 bases). V was trimmed by 1 base and J by 8 bases, leaving 9 bases between them. This CDR3 has 13 residues. Germline CDR1 reads SEHNR; CDR2 reads FQNEAQ (reference sequence). CDR3 sequence: CASSLVRADEQFF. DNA of the CDR3: TGTGCCAGCAGCTTAGTGAGGGCGGATGAGCAGTTCTTC.

The V call is TRBV20-1, the J call TRBJ1-2, with D maybe TRBD1 (5 bases). The CDR3 runs to 11 residues. The germline V gene encodes CDR1 DFQATT and CDR2 SNEGSKA (reference sequence). With 3 bases removed from V and 6 bases from J, the gap between germline ends came to 8 bases. Here the CDR3 reads CSASNRNGYTF. The CDR3 DNA sequence: TGCAGTGCTAGTAACAGGAATGGCTACACCTTC.

This chain links TRBV18 with TRBJ2-4; 9 bases agree with TRBD1. CDR1 is KGHSH, CDR2 LQKENI, per germline. The CDR3 contains 17 residues. J lost 2 bases, V lost 3 bases, and 8 bases had no gene match. The CDR3 loop reads CASSPWTGEGSKNIQYF. In nucleotides, the CDR3 is TGTGCCAGCTCACCGTGGACAGGGGAGGGATCCAAAAACATTCAGTACTTC.

This clone was seen more than once but under ten times. The rearrangement joins TRBV4-3 to TRBJ1-4; D ambiguous. Germline CDR1 is LGHNA and CDR2 is YSLEER. V lost 4 bases and J lost 5, with 23 bases in between. The CDR3 is made up of 18 amino acids. CDR3 nucleotide sequence: TGCGCCAGCAGCCGGCAACGGAATGATAGGAGAGTGAATGAAAAACTGTTTTTT. This codes for CASSRQRNDRRVNEKLFF.

This chain joins TRBV30 and TRBJ2-7; D is ambiguous. Between the trimmed V and J ends, which lost 2 bases and 4 bases, there was a span of 6 bases. The CDR3 totals 11 residues. Germline CDR1 reads GTSNPN; CDR2 reads SVGIG (reference sequence). The CDR3 protein is CAWSSRYEQYF. As DNA, the CDR3 is TGTGCCTGGAGTTCTAGATACGAGCAGTACTTC.